A selection of T cell receptor beta chains follows, all from one sample in a study of response to subunit inactivated influenza vaccine. TCRdb passed the RT-PCR reads through MiXCR, listing each CDR3 protein once. The repertoire has around 570,000 distinct CDR3 sequences, 10% to 12% of them found once; the top ten carry 11%. The sample also formed part of further work on T cells expressing NK-cell markers.

The source material was PBMCs from blood, sampled on the day of vaccination. The receptor set was obtained from a man aged 50 to 59 who received an inactivated influenza vaccine. Both conserved end residues are part of each CDR3. The order of the fields is D gene, V gene, clone size, J gene, CDR3 DNA, CDR3 protein. The D gene is left open where the match is weak. Expanded clones are given a class, and other clones once, few, many or no size at all.

.	TRBV2	.	TRBJ2-3	TGTGCCAGCGAAGGGCGCTCAGATACGCAGTATTTT	CASEGRSDTQYF
.	TRBV7-9	.	TRBJ2-1	TGTGCCAGCAGCCCAAGTTGGGGCGGGATCCATGAGCAGTTCTTC	CASSPSWGGIHEQFF
TRBD2	TRBV11-2	few	TRBJ2-4	TGTGCCAGCAGCTTGGGTGGCGGGAGGATGGGTTTGGCCAAAAACATTCAGTACTTC	CASSLGGGRMGLAKNIQYF
.	TRBV3-1	.	TRBJ2-7	TGTGCCAGCAGCCAAGCCGTTACCTACGAGCAGTACTTC	CASSQAVTYEQYF
.	TRBV7-8	few	TRBJ2-1	TGTGCCAGCAGCTTAGCGCGGACGGACCCCTACAATGAGCAGTTCTTC	CASSLARTDPYNEQFF
TRBD1	TRBV7-2	few	TRBJ2-1	TGTGCCAGCAGCCATAGGCAGGGGGATATGAGGGAGCAGTTCTTC	CASSHRQGDMREQFF
TRBD1	TRBV24-1	few	TRBJ1-1	TGTGCCACCAGTGATGGGGACAGGCGCGAGAACACTGAAGCTTTCTTT	CATSDGDRRENTEAFF
.	TRBV12-3/TRBV12-4	many	TRBJ2-7	TGTGCCAGCAGTTTTGGGGGGACCTCCTACGAGCAGTACTTC	CASSFGGTSYEQYF
.	TRBV11-3	.	TRBJ2-7	TGTGCCAGCAGCTTCGGCGGGGACTCCTACGAGCAGTACTTC	CASSFGGDSYEQYF
.	TRBV3-1	.	TRBJ2-3	TGTGCCAGCAGCTCCCAGCGGTACCGGGGAGATACGCAGTATTTT	CASSSQRYRGDTQYF
TRBD2	TRBV5-1	.	TRBJ2-7	TGCGCCAGCAGCCTACTAGCGGGGGGCGTCTACGAGCAGTACTTC	CASSLLAGGVYEQYF
TRBD1	TRBV10-3	few	TRBJ2-1	TGTGCCACCTCTGAGGGGCGACAGGGGAATGAGCAGTTCTTC	CATSEGRQGNEQFF
TRBD2	TRBV5-1	.	TRBJ2-3	TGCGCCAGCAGCTTGCCCGCGGGCGGGGGGACAGATACGCAGTATTTT	CASSLPAGGGTDTQYF
.	TRBV5-5	many	TRBJ2-2	TGTGCCAGCAGCTTTGGGGTTACTACTGGGGAGCTGTTTTTT	CASSFGVTTGELFF
.	TRBV9	few	TRBJ2-3	TGTGCCAGCAGCGGTCCTAGGGGCCTAGGAAGAGATACGCAGTATTTT	CASSGPRGLGRDTQYF
TRBD1	TRBV5-1	few	TRBJ1-6	TGCGCCAGCAGCTCGGGACAGGGAGATTCACCCCTCCACTTT	CASSSGQGDSPLHF
.	TRBV30	.	TRBJ1-4	TGTGCCTGGAGTGTTAAGGGAGAAAAACTGTTTTTT	CAWSVKGEKLFF
.	TRBV4-2	.	TRBJ2-6	TGTGCCAGCAGCCGACTGGCCGGGGCCAACGTCCTGACTTTC	CASSRLAGANVLTF
.	TRBV6-6	.	TRBJ1-4	TGTGCCAGCCGGTATTCTGAAAAACTGTTTTTT	CASRYSEKLFF
.	TRBV7-2	.	TRBJ2-3	TGTGCCAGCACGTGGGGAAGCACAGATACGCAGTATTTT	CASTWGSTDTQYF
.	TRBV5-1	many	TRBJ2-7	TGCGCCAGCAGCTTGGGGGGGAACTACTACGAGCAGTACTTC	CASSLGGNYYEQYF
.	TRBV30	few	TRBJ1-1	TGTGCCTGGAGTGTACACCCGAACACTGAAGCTTTCTTT	CAWSVHPNTEAFF
.	TRBV7-9	.	TRBJ2-3	TGTGCCAGCAGCTTATTTGCGGGGGCAGGGGCAGATACGCAGTATTTT	CASSLFAGAGADTQYF
TRBD2	TRBV10-2	few	TRBJ2-7	TGCGCCAGCAGTGACCTGACTAGCGCCCCCTACGAGCAGTACTTC	CASSDLTSAPYEQYF
TRBD1	TRBV5-1	many	TRBJ2-7	TGCGCCAGCAGCTTGGACGGGACAGACTCCTACGAGCAGTACTTC	CASSLDGTDSYEQYF
.	TRBV6-1	.	TRBJ1-2	TGTGCCAGCAGACGGACAGACTCTAACTATGGCTACACCTTC	CASRRTDSNYGYTF
TRBD2	TRBV24-1	.	TRBJ2-1	TGTGCCACCAGTGGCGGTGGGCGGGAGGTTAAGGATGAGCAGTTCTTC	CATSGGGREVKDEQFF
.	TRBV28	many	TRBJ2-7	TGTGCCAGCAGTCTTCGACTGTACGAGCAGTACTTC	CASSLRLYEQYF
.	TRBV20-1	.	TRBJ2-7	TGCAGTGCTATACCCCTAGCTGCGGGTAGCTCCTACGAGCAGTACTTC	CSAIPLAAGSSYEQYF
.	TRBV2	.	TRBJ1-4	TGTGCCAGCAGGCTAGGGGGAGGAACTAATGAAAAACTGTTTTTT	CASRLGGGTNEKLFF
TRBD2	TRBV6-1	many	TRBJ2-3	TGTGCCAGCAGTGAACTAGCGGGAGGGCCGGATACGCAGTATTTT	CASSELAGGPDTQYF
.	TRBV19	many	TRBJ1-4	TGTGCCAGTGACGACGGCCGACGGGAAAAACTGTTTTTT	CASDDGRREKLFF
TRBD2	TRBV7-2	.	TRBJ2-1	TGTGCCAGCAGCCCCGGGACTAGCGGACCCTACAATGAGCAGTTCTTC	CASSPGTSGPYNEQFF